This T cell receptor (beta chain) was captured in a study of blood T cell repertoires in COVID-19. Study-wide context: PBMCs, B-cell-depleted T cells, or T cells were the source of the cDNA or gDNA that made up the material.

A single count supports this clone. Original analysis: Estimation of nucleated cell counts relied on the amplification of reference gene primers. Only in-frame clones appear in the TCRdb table, and some are missing; sequencing was by immunoSEQ multiplex PCR. D and trimming come from the DNA, and the V and J calls and clone size come from that table. Of approximately 68,000 clones in the sample, roughly 80% were seen once. Germline V gives CDR1 SGHTA, CDR2 FQGNSA. The CDR3 totals 15 residues. V was pared by 5 bases and J by 0 bases, with 4 bases of the junction left unmatched. The sequencing input was peripheral blood. This TCR derives from a woman aged 45-60 years with acute or convalescent COVID-19. The chain couples TRBV7-2 to TRBJ2-1; 7 bases agree with TRBD1. The CDR3, as DNA: TGTGCCAGCAGCCCACAGGGGAACTCCTACAATGAGCAGTTCTTC. This translates into CASSPQGNSYNEQFF.